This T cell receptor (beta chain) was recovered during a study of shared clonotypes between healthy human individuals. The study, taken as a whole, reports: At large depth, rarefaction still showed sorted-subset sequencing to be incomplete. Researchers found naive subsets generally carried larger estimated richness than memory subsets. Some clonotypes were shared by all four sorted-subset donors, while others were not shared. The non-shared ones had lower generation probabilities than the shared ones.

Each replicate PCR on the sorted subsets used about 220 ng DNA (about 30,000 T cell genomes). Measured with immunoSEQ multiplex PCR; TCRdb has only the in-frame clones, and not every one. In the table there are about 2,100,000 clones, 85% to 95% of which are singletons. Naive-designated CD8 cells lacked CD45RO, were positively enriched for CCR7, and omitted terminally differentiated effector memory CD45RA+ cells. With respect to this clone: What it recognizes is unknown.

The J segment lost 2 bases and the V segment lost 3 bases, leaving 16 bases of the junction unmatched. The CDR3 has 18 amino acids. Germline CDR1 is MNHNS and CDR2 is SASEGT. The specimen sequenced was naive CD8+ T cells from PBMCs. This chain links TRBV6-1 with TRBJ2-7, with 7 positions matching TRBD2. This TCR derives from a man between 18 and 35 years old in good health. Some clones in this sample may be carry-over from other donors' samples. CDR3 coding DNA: TGTGCCAGCAGTGACAGGCCCGGGGCGGGAGAAGACCCCTACGAGCAGTACTTC. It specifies CASSDRPGAGEDPYEQYF.